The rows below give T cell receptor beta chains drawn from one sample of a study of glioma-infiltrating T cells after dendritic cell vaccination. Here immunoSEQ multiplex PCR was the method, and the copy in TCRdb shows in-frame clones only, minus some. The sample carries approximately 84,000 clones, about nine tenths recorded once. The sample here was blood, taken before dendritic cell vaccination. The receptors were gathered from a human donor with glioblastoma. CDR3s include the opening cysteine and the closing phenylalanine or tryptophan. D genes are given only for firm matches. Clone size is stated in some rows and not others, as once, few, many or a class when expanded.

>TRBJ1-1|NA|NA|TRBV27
CASSFYGGASTEAFF
TGTGCCAGCAGTTTTTACGGGGGGGCTAGCACTGAAGCTTTCTTT
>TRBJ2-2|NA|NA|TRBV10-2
CASSERRVGIGELFF
TGCGCCAGCAGTGAGAGGAGGGTCGGGATCGGGGAGCTGTTTTTT
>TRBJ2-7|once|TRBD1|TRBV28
CASGLTGGYDEQYF
TGTGCCAGCGGATTGACAGGGGGGTATGACGAGCAGTACTTC
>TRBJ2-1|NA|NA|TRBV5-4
CASRPGRVDEQFF
TGTGCCAGCAGACCCGGGCGGGTTGATGAGCAGTTCTTC
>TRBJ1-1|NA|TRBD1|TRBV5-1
CASSKIRGMGTEAFF
TGCGCCAGCAGCAAGATCAGGGGGATGGGGACTGAAGCTTTCTTT
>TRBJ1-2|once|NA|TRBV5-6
CASIRVSGRTHHYGYTF
TGTGCCAGCATACGTGTGTCTGGGAGGACTCACCACTATGGCTACACCTTC
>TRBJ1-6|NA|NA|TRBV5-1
CASSLFRDSPLHF
TGCGCCAGCAGCTTGTTCAGGGATTCACCCCTCCACTTT
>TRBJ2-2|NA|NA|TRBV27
CASSLGTPNTGELFF
TGTGCCAGCAGTTTAGGTACTCCTAACACCGGGGAGCTGTTTTTT
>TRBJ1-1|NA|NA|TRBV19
CASSLGGVNTEAFF
TGTGCCAGTAGTTTGGGAGGGGTGAACACTGAAGCTTTCTTT
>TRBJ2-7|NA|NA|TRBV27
CASSLTTDSFYEQYF
TGTGCCAGCAGTTTAACCACGGACAGCTTCTACGAGCAGTACTTC
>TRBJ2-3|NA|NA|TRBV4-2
CASTRGRTRTDTQYF
TGTGCCAGCACCCGCGGGCGAACTCGCACAGATACGCAGTATTTT
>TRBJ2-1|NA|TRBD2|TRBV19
CASSIDLAGGIFNEQFF
TGTGCCAGTAGTATAGATCTAGCGGGGGGAATATTCAATGAGCAGTTCTTC
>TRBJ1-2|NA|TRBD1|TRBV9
CASSAYPQGFTGYTF
TGTGCCAGCAGCGCCTACCCACAGGGGTTTACTGGCTACACCTTC
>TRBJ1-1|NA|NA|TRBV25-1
CASIRAGAMNTEAFF
TGTGCCAGCATCCGGGCAGGGGCAATGAACACTGAAGCTTTCTTT
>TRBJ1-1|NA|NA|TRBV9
CASSVEAWWVNTEAFF
TGTGCCAGCAGCGTCGAGGCCTGGTGGGTGAACACTGAAGCTTTCTTT
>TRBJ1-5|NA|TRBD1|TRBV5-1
CASSLQGENQPQHF
TGCGCCAGCAGCCTGCAGGGGGAAAATCAGCCCCAGCATTTT
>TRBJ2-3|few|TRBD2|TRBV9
CASSDRASGMRDTQYF
TGTGCCAGCAGCGACCGGGCTAGCGGGATGAGAGATACGCAGTATTTT
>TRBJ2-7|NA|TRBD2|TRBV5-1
CASSRGGGSGGALYEQYF
TGCGCCAGCAGCCGTGGAGGCGGTAGCGGGGGGGCCCTCTACGAGCAGTACTTC
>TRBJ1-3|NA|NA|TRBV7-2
CASSAYPGQSGNTIYF
TGTGCCAGCAGCGCCTATCCGGGACAATCTGGAAACACCATATATTTT
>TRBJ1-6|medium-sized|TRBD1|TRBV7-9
CASSPGGQGGYSPLHF
TGTGCCAGCAGCCCGGGGGGACAGGGGGGTTATTCACCCCTCCACTTT
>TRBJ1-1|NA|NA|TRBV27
CASSAHREGTEAFF
TGTGCCAGCAGTGCCCACAGGGAAGGCACTGAAGCTTTCTTT
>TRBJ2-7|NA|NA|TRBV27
CASSLSRLFSYEQYF
TGTGCCAGCAGTTTATCGCGGTTATTCTCCTACGAGCAGTACTTC
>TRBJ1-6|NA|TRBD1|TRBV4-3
CASSHYATGASPLHF
TGCGCCAGCAGCCACTACGCAACAGGGGCTTCACCCCTCCACTTT
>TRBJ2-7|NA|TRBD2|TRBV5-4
CASSPLTGGYEQYF
TGTGCCAGCAGCCCGCTTACGGGAGGGTACGAGCAGTACTTC
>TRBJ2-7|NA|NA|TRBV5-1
CASSLAQRVPLEQYF
TGCGCCAGCAGCTTGGCACAGCGGGTACCTCTCGAGCAGTACTTC
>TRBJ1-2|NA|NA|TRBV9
CASSGADLTF
TGTGCCAGCAGCGGGGCAGATCTCACCTTC
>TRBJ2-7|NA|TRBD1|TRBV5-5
CASSSGQNYEQYF
TGTGCCAGCAGCTCGGGACAGAACTACGAGCAGTACTTC
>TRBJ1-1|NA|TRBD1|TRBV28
CASTPLAGGTEAFF
TGTGCCAGCACCCCCTTGGCAGGGGGCACTGAAGCTTTCTTT
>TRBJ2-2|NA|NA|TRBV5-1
CASSLVQVVTGELFF
TGCGCCAGCAGCTTGGTACAGGTTGTCACCGGGGAGCTGTTTTTT
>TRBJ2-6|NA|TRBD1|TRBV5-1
CASSRDRKILQGGLSSGANVLTF
TGCGCCAGCAGCAGGGACAGGAAGATACTCCAGGGGGGTCTTAGCTCTGGGGCCAACGTCCTGACTTTC
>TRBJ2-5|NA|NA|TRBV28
CASSLDTGGKGETQYF
TGTGCCAGCAGTTTAGATACAGGTGGTAAGGGGGAGACCCAGTACTTC
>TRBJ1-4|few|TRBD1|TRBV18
CASSLGTENEKLFF
TGTGCCAGCTCACTAGGGACAGAGAATGAAAAACTGTTTTTT
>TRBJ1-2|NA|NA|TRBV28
CASSLTSLGGYTF
TGTGCCAGCAGTCTGACTAGCTTAGGCGGCTACACCTTC
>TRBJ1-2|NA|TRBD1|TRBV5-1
CASSWDRGDYGYTF
TGCGCCAGCAGCTGGGACAGGGGGGACTATGGCTACACCTTC
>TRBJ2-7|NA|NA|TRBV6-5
CASNSGAGYEQYF
TGTGCCAGCAATTCAGGGGCCGGGTACGAGCAGTACTTC
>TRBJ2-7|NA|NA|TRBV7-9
CASSSGSLGGYEQYF
TGTGCCAGCAGCTCAGGATCCTTGGGCGGGTACGAGCAGTACTTC
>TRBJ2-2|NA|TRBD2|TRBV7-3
CASSLSPLLAGAPSELFF
TGTGCCAGCAGCTTATCACCGCTTCTAGCGGGGGCCCCCTCAGAGCTGTTTTTT
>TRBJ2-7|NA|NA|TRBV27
CASSLRGGHYEQYF
TGTGCCAGCAGCCTTAGGGGCGGACACTACGAGCAGTACTTC
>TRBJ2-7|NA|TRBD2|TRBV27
CASRLAGGHEQYF
TGTGCCAGCAGACTAGCGGGAGGTCACGAGCAGTACTTC
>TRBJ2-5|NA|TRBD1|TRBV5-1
CASSLRTGLETQYF
TGCGCCAGCAGCCTAAGGACAGGGTTGGAGACCCAGTACTTC
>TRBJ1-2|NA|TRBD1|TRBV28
CASRPDGQGNYGYTF
TGTGCCAGCAGACCAGACGGACAGGGAAACTATGGCTACACCTTC
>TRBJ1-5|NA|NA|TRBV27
CASSLQGYSNQPQHF
TGTGCCAGCAGTTTACAGGGTTATAGCAATCAGCCCCAGCATTTT
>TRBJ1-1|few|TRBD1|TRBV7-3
CASSRRQGAANTEAFF
TGTGCCAGCAGCCGACGACAGGGGGCAGCGAACACTGAAGCTTTCTTT
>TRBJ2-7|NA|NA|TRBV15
CATSRARQGIYEQYF
TGTGCCACCAGCAGAGCGCGCCAGGGGATCTACGAGCAGTACTTC
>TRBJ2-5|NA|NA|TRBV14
CASSQVMGPKETQYF
TGTGCCAGCAGCCAAGTGATGGGCCCAAAAGAGACCCAGTACTTC
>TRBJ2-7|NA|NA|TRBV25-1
CASSVQGPYEQYF
TGTGCCAGCAGTGTACAGGGTCCCTACGAGCAGTACTTC
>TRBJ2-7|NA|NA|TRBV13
CASSRSKSKQYF
TGTGCCAGCAGCCGCAGTAAGTCGAAGCAGTACTTC
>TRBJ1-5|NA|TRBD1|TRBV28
CASSATGSSQPQHF
TGTGCCAGCAGTGCGACAGGGTCATCTCAGCCCCAGCATTTT
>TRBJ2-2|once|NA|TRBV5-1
CASLQGMGSGELFF
TGCGCCAGCCTTCAGGGTATGGGATCCGGGGAGCTGTTTTTT
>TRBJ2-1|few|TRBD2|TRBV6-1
CASSEPAGGVYNEQFF
TGTGCCAGCAGTGAGCCAGCGGGAGGGGTTTACAATGAGCAGTTCTTC
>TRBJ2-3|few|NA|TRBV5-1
CASSTQGLGDTQYF
TGCGCCAGCAGCACGCAGGGCCTGGGAGATACGCAGTATTTT
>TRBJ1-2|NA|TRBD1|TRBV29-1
CSAARDRGDYGYTF
TGCAGCGCAGCCCGGGACAGGGGTGACTATGGCTACACCTTC
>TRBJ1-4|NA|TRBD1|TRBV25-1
CASRRTGAGNEKLFF
TGTGCCAGCCGCAGAACAGGGGCCGGTAATGAAAAACTGTTTTTT
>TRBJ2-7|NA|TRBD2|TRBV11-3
CASSLEAGSSYEQYF
TGTGCCAGCAGCTTAGAAGCGGGGAGCTCCTACGAGCAGTACTTC
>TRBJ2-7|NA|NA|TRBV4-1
CASSHPTGSYEQYF
TGCGCCAGCAGCCACCCTACAGGGAGCTACGAGCAGTACTTC
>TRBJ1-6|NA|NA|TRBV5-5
CASSLEGDSPLHF
TGTGCCAGCAGCTTGGAAGGGGATTCACCCCTCCACTTT
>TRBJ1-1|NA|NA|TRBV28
CATQYTEAFF
TGTGCCACGCAGTACACTGAAGCTTTCTTT
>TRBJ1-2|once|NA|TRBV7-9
CASSLPIATDYGYTF
TGTGCCAGCAGCCTACCGATAGCAACGGACTATGGCTACACCTTC
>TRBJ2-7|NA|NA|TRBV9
CASSVGGSPYEQYF
TGTGCCAGCAGCGTAGGTGGTAGTCCATACGAGCAGTACTTC